This note documents a single TCR beta chain sequence. Its specificity is not known. TCRdb reprocessed the 5' RACE reads via MiXCR and lists one record per CDR3 protein. The sample has about 430,000 distinct CDR3 sequences, 15% to 20% seen once. The sample belongs to a study of T-cell memory formation after mild COVID-19. Study-level findings and limits: Clones that shrank (day 15 to 85) were balanced CD4/CD8, whereas later expanders leaned CD4+.

Trimming took 2 bases from V and 3 from J, leaving 8 bases between them. CDR1 is MNHEY and CDR2 is SVGAGI in the germline V gene. This CDR3 spans 15 amino acids. The chain carries TRBV6-5 and TRBJ1-6; D perhaps matches TRBD1 (5 bases). The receptor was derived from a man aged 18 to 35 who had mild COVID-19 (a few samples of this study predate the infection). Cell type and time point are not known. The sample taken for sequencing was PBMCs or a T cell subset sorted from them (not recorded which). The CDR3 coding sequence is TGTGCCAGCAGTTACGGGGGTAACTATAATTCACCCCTCCACTTT. Translating it yields CASSYGGNYNSPLHF.